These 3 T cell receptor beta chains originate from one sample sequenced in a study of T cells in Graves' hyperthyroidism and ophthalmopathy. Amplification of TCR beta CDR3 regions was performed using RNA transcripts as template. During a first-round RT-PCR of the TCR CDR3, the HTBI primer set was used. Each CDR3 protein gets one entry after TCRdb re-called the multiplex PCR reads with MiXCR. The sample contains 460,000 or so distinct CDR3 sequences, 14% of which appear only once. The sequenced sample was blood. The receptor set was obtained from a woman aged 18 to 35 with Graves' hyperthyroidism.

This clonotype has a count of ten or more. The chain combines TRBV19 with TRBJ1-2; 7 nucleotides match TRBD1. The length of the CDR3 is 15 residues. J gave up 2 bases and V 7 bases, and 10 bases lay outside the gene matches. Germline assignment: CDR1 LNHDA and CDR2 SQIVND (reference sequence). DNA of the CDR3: TGTGCCAGTAAAACCTCGGAGACAGGGAACTATGGCTACACCTTC. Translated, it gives CASKTSETGNYGYTF.

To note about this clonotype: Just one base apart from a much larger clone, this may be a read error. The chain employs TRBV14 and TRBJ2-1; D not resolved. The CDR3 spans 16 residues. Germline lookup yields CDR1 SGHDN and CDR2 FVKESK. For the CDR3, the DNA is TGTGCCAGCAGCCAAGAACGGTTAGGATGGAGCAATGATCAGTTCTTC. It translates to CASSQERLGWSNDQFF. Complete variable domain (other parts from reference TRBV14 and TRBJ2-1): EAGVTQFPSHSVIEKGQTVTLRCDPISGHDNLYWYRRVMGKEIKFLLHFVKESKQDESGMPNNRFLAERTGGTYSTLKVQPAELEDSGVYFCASSQERLGWSNDQFFGPGTRLTVL.

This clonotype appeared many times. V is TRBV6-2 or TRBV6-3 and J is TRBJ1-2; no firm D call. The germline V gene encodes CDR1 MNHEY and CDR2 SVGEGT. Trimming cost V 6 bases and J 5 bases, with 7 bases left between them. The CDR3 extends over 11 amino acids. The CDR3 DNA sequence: TGTGCCAGCAGGCCCGAGTATGGCTACACCTTC. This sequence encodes CASRPEYGYTF.